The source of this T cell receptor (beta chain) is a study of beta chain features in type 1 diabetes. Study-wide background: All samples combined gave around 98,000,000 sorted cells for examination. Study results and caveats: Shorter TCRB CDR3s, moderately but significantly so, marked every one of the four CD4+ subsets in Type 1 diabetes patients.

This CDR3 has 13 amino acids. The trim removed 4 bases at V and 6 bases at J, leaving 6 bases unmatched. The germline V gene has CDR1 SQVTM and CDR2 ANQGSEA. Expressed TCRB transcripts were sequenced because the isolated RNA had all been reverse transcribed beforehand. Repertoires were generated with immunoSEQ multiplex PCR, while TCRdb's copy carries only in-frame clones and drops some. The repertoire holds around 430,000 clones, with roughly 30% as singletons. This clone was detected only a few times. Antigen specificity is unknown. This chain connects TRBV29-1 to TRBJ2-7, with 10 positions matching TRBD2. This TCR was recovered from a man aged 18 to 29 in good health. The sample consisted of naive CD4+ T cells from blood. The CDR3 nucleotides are TGCAGCGTTGGAGGAGCGGGAGGGATCGAGCAGTACTTC. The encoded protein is CSVGGAGGIEQYF.